Included here is one TCR beta chain sequence, with context. The antigen it binds to is not known. There are no base qualities to consult, and no much larger clone falls within one base. This sample was taken from a study of blood T cells in healthy people across ages (dated by TCRdb to about 2015). Turning to the overall study: In model experiments, roughly one uniquely barcoded TCR beta cDNA molecule per two T cells was captured by template switching. To avoid experimental bias, donors of different ages were distributed randomly across sequencing lanes. Two additional independent replicas of 1 million unique cDNA reads from the same blood draw were analyzed for two donors (one aged 18 to 30 and one aged 80 or older). The donors were divided into four age groups: young (average around 16 years), middle-aged (approximately 42), aged (about 61) and long-lived (roughly 88). The study measured age-related changes in TCR beta repertoire diversity using deep sequencing normalized with unique cDNA molecular identifiers. General conclusions and limits of the study: Observed TCR beta diversity per million T cells fell roughly linearly with age, and a significant reduction was already apparent by age roughly 40. There was a strong correlation between observed TCR beta diversity and the percentage of naive T cells measured by flow cytometry. Compared with the aged group, the long-lived group had more naive CD4+ T cells, fewer expanded clones and increased TCR diversity, suggesting age selection. Conclusive comparison of naive and antigen-experienced compartments was prevented by the profiling of bulk unsorted PBMCs. Donor CMV infection status was unknown, potentially confounding age-related changes in expanded clonotypes. Total diversity estimates from one million sequenced T cells were considered lower bounds and underestimates.

Receptors were amplified or captured by 5' RACE. Sequencing instrument: Illumina HiSeq 2500. A second PCR of about 6 to 12 cycles was run with a J-beta primer mix and a sample-barcoded 5' primer. Each TCR beta cDNA molecule received a unique molecular identifier from a template-switch 5' adaptor carrying 12 random nucleotides. At least 2.5 million CDR3-containing paired-end reads were obtained from each sample. The Mint cDNA synthesis kit, primed by a TRBC-specific oligonucleotide, was used to synthesize first-strand cDNA from all RNA. After uracil-DNA glycosylase treatment, a first 18-cycle PCR used universal primers M1SS and BC2_uni_R on all cDNA. Per the authors' processing: Normalization of each sample was performed by random selection of 1 million high-quality reads, each carrying a distinct molecular identifier. Instead of being binned into consensus sequences, reads with shared molecular identifiers were discarded. MiTCR, run with a Q25 quality threshold and the strictest error-elimination algorithm, handled CDR3 identification, clonotype clustering and error correction. A nonparametric unseen species model with Euler transformation was used to estimate a lower bound on total TCR beta diversity. TCRdb cleaned the public reads at Q25 with fastp, built clones with MiXCR and kept in-frame beta chains. Entries are consolidated by CDR3 protein sequence, retaining the most common genes and DNA. The V and J calls and clone size are TCRdb's, not the authors'. The sample yields about 1.5 million distinct CDR3 sequences; under 55% were counted once. Around 4% of the sample rests with the top ten.

The 35 to 40 donors, aged about 6 to 95 years, were systemically healthy Caucasian individuals from Russia. Ten milliliters of peripheral blood were drawn from each donor into EDTA-treated Vacutainer tubes. PBMCs were isolated by Ficoll-Paque density-gradient centrifugation, with at least 6 million obtained per sample. Trizol reagent was used to extract total RNA from PBMCs, with at least 6 micrograms per sample. For every donor, flow cytometry on a PBMC aliquot measured the percentage of naive CD45RAhigh/CD27high T cells. From a lookup of the germline V gene, CDR1 and CDR2 are SGHVS and FQNEAQ. Taken from cysteine to phenylalanine, the CDR3 has 15 residues. The CDR3 DNA has 45 bases and is translated from base 1. V is reduced by 5 bases and J by 1 base, leaving a spacing of 13 bases between them.

The chain is made from TRBV7-8 and TRBJ2-3, with the D gene tentatively TRBD1 or TRBD2, based on 6 matching bases in each. Sequenced material: blood. This sequence originates from a woman aged 18-35 years in good health. The CDR3 region has the sequence CASSASGARTDTQYF. At the DNA level, the sequence is TGTGCCAGCAGCGCCTCGGGGGCCCGCACAGATACGCAGTATTTT. Where the CDR3 stops, the reference TRBV7-8 and TRBJ2-3 genes take over; the full variable domain is GAGVSQSPRYKVAKRGQDVALRCDPISGHVSLFWYQQALGQGPEFLTYFQNEAQLDKSGLPSDRFFAERPEGSVSTLKIQRTQQEDSAVYLCASSASGARTDTQYFGPGTRLTVL.